The 14 T cell receptor beta chains below were found in one sample sequenced in a study of a mutant IDH1 vaccine in newly diagnosed glioma. These receptors' targets are unknown. Noted time point: week 35, safety follow-up. What each vaccine dose contained was 300 ug of mutant IDH1 20-mer peptide, accompanied by topical imiquimod. This table comes from immunoSEQ multiplex PCR, and its TCRdb copy is limited to in-frame clones, with some not included. In the table there are some 31,000 clones, roughly 80% of which are singletons. The sequencing used PBMCs, collected from a glioma patient whose treatment included an IDH1 peptide vaccine. The origin of the receptors is a woman between 25 and 40 years old with glioma. Some clones in this sample may be carry-over from other donors' samples.

This clone has just one count. This chain links TRBV5-4 with TRBJ2-2, with TRBD2 matching over 11 bases. The CDR3 covers 14 residues. CDR1 is SGHNT, CDR2 YYREEE, per germline (reference sequence). V trimming: 5 bases; J trimming: 6 bases; junction bases outside the gene matches: 3. The CDR3 DNA reads as TGTGCCAGCAGTACTAGCGGGAGTCCCGGGGAGCTGTTTTTT. Amino acids: CASSTSGSPGELFF. The whole variable domain, filled in from reference TRBV5-4 and TRBJ2-2, reads ETGVTQSPTHLIKTRGQQVTLRCSSQSGHNTVSWYQQALGQGPQFIFQYYREEENGRGNFPPRFSGLQFPNYSSELNVNALELDDSALYLCASSTSGSPGELFFGEGSRLTVL.

This chain links TRBV5-1 with TRBJ2-5; no clear D gene. Deletions cut 4 bases from V and 11 bases from J, with 18 bases between. The CDR3 extends over 13 amino acids. The germline CDR1 and CDR2 sequences are SGHRS and YFSETQ. This CDR3 is CASSPWASGPQYF. The CDR3 DNA reads as TGCGCCAGCAGCCCCTGGGCCTCCGGGCCTCAGTACTTC.

The chain employs TRBV6-6 and TRBJ2-2, with a possible D match to TRBD1 (5 bases). V lost 6 bases, J lost 6 bases, and 14 bases lay in between. The CDR3 consists of 14 residues. Germline CDR1 reads MNHNY; CDR2 reads SVGAGI (reference sequence). The CDR3 protein is CASRLRQGAGELFF. The CDR3 DNA follows: TGTGCCAGCAGGCTTCGCCAGGGCGCCGGGGAGCTGTTTTTT.

This chain uses TRBV7-9 with TRBJ1-3; 9 bases match TRBD1. Germline CDR1 SEHNR, CDR2 FQNEAQ (reference sequence). Trimming at V came to 1 base and at J to 4 bases, leaving 11 bases not matched to a gene. This CDR3 contains 18 residues. The CDR3 spells CASSLDPGQGRRGNTIYF. The DNA for the CDR3 is TGTGCCAGCAGCTTAGACCCAGGACAGGGGAGAAGAGGAAACACCATATATTTT.

V gene TRBV7-9 combines with J gene TRBJ2-7; the D gene is possibly TRBD2 (6 bases). Germline CDR1 SEHNR, CDR2 FQNEAQ (reference sequence). Trimming shortened V by 5 bases and J by 3 bases, and 20 bases separated the two germline ends. The CDR3 spans 16 residues. CDR3 sequence reads: CASSHPRGRESYEQYF. As DNA, the CDR3 is TGTGCCAGCAGCCACCCGCGGGGCAGGGAGAGCTACGAGCAGTACTTC.

The chain has TRBV7-9 and TRBJ1-4; the D gene is possibly TRBD1 (6 bases). V lost 5 bases and J lost 2, with 15 bases in between. The germline gives CDR1 SEHNR, CDR2 FQNEAQ (reference sequence). The CDR3 loop spans 16 amino acids. CDR3 nucleotide sequence: TGTGCCAGCAGCCTTACCGGGACATCGACTAATGAAAAACTGTTTTTT. This codes for CASSLTGTSTNEKLFF.

The chain uses TRBV10-1 and TRBJ2-1; a weak D match, TRBD1 (7 bases). The ends were cut back, 6 bases at V and 7 bases at J, with 16 bases in the middle. The CDR3 contains 14 residues. CDR1 is WNHNN, CDR2 SYGVQD, per germline (reference sequence). The DNA of the CDR3 is TGCGCCAGCAGCGCCGGGGCAGGGGGGAATGAGCAGTTCTTC. Residues: CASSAGAGGNEQFF.

The V gene is TRBV9, the J gene TRBJ2-7, with D possibly matching TRBD1 (5 bases). Germline V gene data show CDR1 as SGDLS and CDR2 as YYNGEE. This CDR3 comprises 16 residues. The V and J ends lost 4 bases and 4 bases respectively, with 21 bases between them. This CDR3 is CASSPLDLGQWYEQYF. For the CDR3, the DNA is TGTGCCAGCAGCCCCCTGGACCTGGGGCAGTGGTACGAGCAGTACTTC.

The J gene is TRBJ2-3, the V gene TRBV30, with 7 positions matching TRBD2. The CDR3 is made up of 14 amino acids. V lost 1 base to trimming and J lost 5 bases; unmatched junction nucleotides: 6. The germline gives CDR1 GTSNPN, CDR2 SVGIG (reference sequence). CDR3 nucleotides: TGTGCCTGGAGTGCCCGGGACTATGGAGATACGCAGTATTTT. As protein: CAWSARDYGDTQYF.

This clone has a handful of counts. The chain joins TRBV28 to TRBJ2-2; a weak D match, TRBD2 (6 bases). V lost 5 bases and J 5 bases, leaving 21 bases between the germline ends. CDR1 is MDHEN and CDR2 is SYDVKM in the germline V gene. The CDR3 totals 17 residues. The CDR3 DNA sequence: TGTGCCAGCAGTCCATTGCGGGGAGCGGAGGTAACCGGGGAGCTGTTTTTT. This codes for CASSPLRGAEVTGELFF.

The chain combines TRBV30 with TRBJ1-2; D not resolved. Trimming left V 0 bases short and J 6 bases short, with 11 bases between. This CDR3 region has 13 residues. Per germline, CDR1 GTSNPN and CDR2 SVGIG (reference sequence). As DNA, the CDR3 is TGTGCCTGGAGTGTAATCCAAGCCCATGGCTACACCTTC. This translates into CAWSVIQAHGYTF. Full variable domain (rest looked up from reference TRBV30 and TRBJ1-2): SQTIHQWPATLVQPVGSPLSLECTVEGTSNPNLYWYRQAAGRGLQLLFYSVGIGQISSEVPQNLSASRPQDRQFILSSKKLLLSDSGFYLCAWSVIQAHGYTFGSGTRLTVV.

The chain joins TRBV7-9 to TRBJ1-2, with TRBD1 as a possible D gene (5 bases). From germline, CDR1 is SEHNR and CDR2 FQNEAQ (reference sequence). This CDR3 comprises 13 residues. Trimming cost V 3 bases and J 7 bases, with 12 bases left between them. CDR3 sequence: CASSFPGDVGYTF. DNA for the CDR3: TGTGCCAGCAGCTTCCCGGGGGATGTTGGCTACACCTTC.

A word on this clone: Sequence at one end of the junction differs from germline and may be a read error. As DNA, the CDR3 is TGTGCCAGCAGTGAAGACGGTGCTTGGGACTTC. As protein: CASSEDGAWDF. The chain recombines TRBV25-1 with TRBJ2-7; D unresolved. The germline V gene encodes CDR1 MGHDK and CDR2 SYGVNS. CDR3 length equals 11 residues.

The chain has TRBV7-9 and TRBJ1-3, with a possible D match to TRBD1 (5 bases). The last part of the DNA fits TRBJ2-2 better; the J call may be wrong. From germline, CDR1 is SEHNR and CDR2 FQNEAQ (reference sequence). The length of the CDR3 is 15 residues. The CDR3 DNA is TGTGCCAGCAGCTTAGCGGGGCCCTTACCCGGGGAGCTGTTTTTT. Translating it yields CASSLAGPLPGELFF.